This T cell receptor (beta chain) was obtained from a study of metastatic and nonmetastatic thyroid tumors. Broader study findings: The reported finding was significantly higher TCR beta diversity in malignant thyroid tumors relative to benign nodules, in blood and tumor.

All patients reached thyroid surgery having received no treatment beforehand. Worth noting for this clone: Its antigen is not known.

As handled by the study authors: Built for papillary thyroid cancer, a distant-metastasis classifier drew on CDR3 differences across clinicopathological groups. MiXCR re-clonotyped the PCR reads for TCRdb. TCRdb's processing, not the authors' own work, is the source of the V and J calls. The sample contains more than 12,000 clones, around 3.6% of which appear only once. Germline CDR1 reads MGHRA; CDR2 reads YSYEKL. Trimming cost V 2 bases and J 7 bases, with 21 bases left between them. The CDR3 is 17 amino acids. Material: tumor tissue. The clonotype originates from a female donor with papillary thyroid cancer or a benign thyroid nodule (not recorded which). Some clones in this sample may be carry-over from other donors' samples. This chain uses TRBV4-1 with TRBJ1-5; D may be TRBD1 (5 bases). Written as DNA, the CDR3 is TGCGCCAGCAGCCAATATGCTTGGAGCCAGGGTGACCAGCCCCAGCATTTT. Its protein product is CASSQYAWSQGDQPQHF.